A single sample gave rise to the 26 T cell receptor beta chains below, sequenced in a study of memory CD4+ T cells and cytomegalovirus serostatus. Single viable CD3+CD4+CD8-CD45RO+ cells were sorted as the memory CD4+ T cells. Libraries were prepared by immunoSEQ multiplex PCR; TCRdb keeps only in-frame clonotypes and omits some of them. The sample lists 40,000 to 45,000 clones, over 60% occurring once. Sequencing was carried out using memory CD4+ T cells from blood. The source is an adult in good health and CMV-seronegative.

This clone was counted only a few times. The J gene is TRBJ1-2, the V gene TRBV28, with 12 bases matching TRBD1. Germline V CDR1 and CDR2: MDHEN, SYDVKM. The CDR3 extends over 15 amino acids. V was clipped by 8 bases and J by 8 bases; unmatched bases: 12. CDR3 sequence reads: CASGAGTGGSGGYTF. In DNA, the CDR3 is TGTGCCAGCGGGGCCGGGACAGGGGGCTCGGGCGGCTACACCTTC.

This clone was seen just once. The rearrangement uses TRBV19 and TRBJ1-5; 7 bases fit TRBD1. V shed 7 bases, J shed 9 bases, and the junction held 15 bases outside the gene matches. Germline V gene lookup returns CDR1 LNHDA and CDR2 SQIVND (reference sequence). The CDR3 loop spans 15 amino acids. This CDR3 reads CASTQGAGGVLPQHF. CDR3 bases: TGTGCCAGTACCCAAGGGGCAGGGGGTGTATTGCCCCAGCATTTT.

CDR3: CASSQGSGISGPKESYTDTQYF. CDR3 coding DNA: TGTGCCAGCAGCCAAGGCTCAGGGATTTCAGGGCCGAAAGAATCATACACAGATACGCAGTATTTT. The rearrangement joins TRBV4-2 to TRBJ2-3; TRBD1 is a possible D gene (5 bases). The CDR3 has 22 residues. CDR1 and CDR2 from the germline V gene are LGHNA and YNFKEQ. V lost 1 base, J lost 2 bases, and 31 bases lay in between.

This chain links TRBV6-1 with TRBJ2-6, with TRBD1 matching over 7 bases. Germline V gives CDR1 MNHNS, CDR2 SASEGT. CDR3 length equals 15 residues. The junction had 4 bases not matched to a gene; V was cut back by 7 bases and J by 1 base. The CDR3 nucleotides are TGTGCCAGCACCAAGACAGGGTCTGGGGCCAACGTCCTGACTTTC. It yields the protein CASTKTGSGANVLTF.

There are a few counts of this clone. The chain is built from TRBV6-1 and TRBJ1-1; no clear D. The CDR3 has 13 amino acids. V lost 2 bases, J lost 2 bases, and 6 bases lay in between. Germline V gives CDR1 MNHNS, CDR2 SASEGT. The CDR3 coding sequence is TGTGCCAGCAGTGAATACCTTAACACTGAAGCTTTCTTT. This gives the protein CASSEYLNTEAFF.

The chain joins TRBV19 to TRBJ1-2, with D possibly being TRBD1 (5 bases). This CDR3 has 16 residues. The V end was cut by 5 bases, the J end by 2 bases, with 18 bases between. Per germline, CDR1 LNHDA and CDR2 SQIVND (reference sequence). The CDR3 sequence: CASSQGWGDSNYGYTF. The CDR3 nucleotides are TGTGCCAGTAGTCAGGGTTGGGGGGATTCGAACTATGGCTACACCTTC.

The CDR3 DNA follows: TGTGCCAGCAGCAGACAGGGTGAGGACACTGAAGCTTTCTTT. It translates to CASSRQGEDTEAFF. The gene calls are TRBV5-4 and TRBJ1-1; 7 bases match TRBD1. Per germline, CDR1 SGHNT and CDR2 YYREEE (reference sequence). The V and J ends lost 4 bases and 3 bases, in that order; junction bases with no gene match: 6. The CDR3 runs to 14 residues.

The chain links TRBV7-2 to TRBJ1-6; weak D call: TRBD1 (6 bases). In germline, CDR1 is SGHTA, CDR2 FQGNSA. Trimming took 5 bases from V and 5 from J, leaving 13 bases between them. This CDR3 region has 15 residues. CDR3 DNA: TGTGCCAGCAGCACAGGGACAATGAATAATTCACCCCTCCACTTT. The encoded protein is CASSTGTMNNSPLHF.

The rearrangement links TRBV5-5 to TRBJ1-2; D possibly corresponds to TRBD1 (6 bases). The V and J ends lost 4 bases and 0 bases respectively, with 13 bases between them. Per germline, CDR1 SGHKS and CDR2 YYEKEE (reference sequence). The CDR3 extends over 15 amino acids. For the CDR3, the DNA is TGTGCCAGCAGCATTGGCGCAGGGGCTAACTATGGCTACACCTTC. Translated: CASSIGAGANYGYTF.

V gene TRBV7-8 combines with J gene TRBJ1-6, with TRBD1 matching 8 bases. The CDR3 spans 15 residues. CDR1 SGHVS and CDR2 FQNEAQ come from the germline V gene. Unmatched junction bases numbered 5, after V lost 1 base and J lost 9 bases. CDR3 DNA sequence: TGTGCCAGCAGCTTAGGGGCAGGGGGCAGTTCACCCCTCCACTTT. It encodes CASSLGAGGSSPLHF.

This clone was observed a handful of times. The CDR3 DNA reads as TGTGCCAGCACCCGGGTGGCGGACTATGGCTACACCTTC. Amino acid sequence: CASTRVADYGYTF. The chain uses TRBV2 and TRBJ1-2; no clear D gene. Trimming pared 7 bases from V and 3 bases from J, leaving 12 bases between. The CDR3 extends over 13 amino acids. CDR1 and CDR2 (germline): SNHLY, FYNNEI. The variable domain in full, completed from reference TRBV2 and TRBJ1-2, reads EPEVTQTPSHQVTQMGQEVILRCVPISNHLYFYWYRQILGQKVEFLVSFYNNEISEKSEIFDDQFSVERPDGSNFTLKIRSTKLEDSAMYFCASTRVADYGYTFGSGTRLTVV.

The gene calls are TRBV6-6 and TRBJ2-5; D remains unclear. The germline V gene has CDR1 MNHNY and CDR2 SVGAGI (reference sequence). The CDR3 contains 14 residues. Trimming pared 0 bases from V and 3 bases from J, leaving 8 bases between. CDR3 sequence (DNA): TGTGCCAGCAGTTACTCGACGGTCGAAGAGACCCAGTACTTC. Translation: CASSYSTVEETQYF.

The V and J genes are TRBV28 and TRBJ2-5, with D uncertain. Trimming took 6 bases from V and 5 from J, leaving 13 bases between them. The CDR3 covers 13 residues. Germline V gene lookup returns CDR1 MDHEN and CDR2 SYDVKM. CDR3 sequence reads: CASREAGRETQYF. The CDR3 coding sequence is TGTGCCAGCAGGGAAGCAGGCCGGGAGACCCAGTACTTC.

V and J are TRBV20-1 and TRBJ1-2, with 7 bases that match TRBD1. Germline assignment: CDR1 DFQATT and CDR2 SNEGSKA (reference sequence). The CDR3 length is 11 residues. CDR3 sequence reads: CRVGDRAGYTF. The CDR3 DNA reads TGCAGGGTGGGTGACAGGGCTGGCTACACCTTC.

This clone was seen a single time. The chain joins TRBV6-5 to TRBJ1-2; 10 bases map to TRBD1. Trimming took 4 bases from V and 6 from J; bases not matched to a gene: 8. CDR1 is MNHEY, CDR2 SVGAGI, per germline. The CDR3 extends over 15 amino acids. In DNA, the CDR3 is TGTGCCAGCAGTTTCCTCCGGGACAGGGGTGATGGCTACACCTTC. Protein: CASSFLRDRGDGYTF.

V and J are TRBV15 and TRBJ1-4, with no clear D. Germline lookup yields CDR1 LNHNV and CDR2 YYDKDF (reference sequence). Trimming pared 0 bases from V and 3 bases from J, leaving 14 bases between. This CDR3 has 17 amino acids. In nucleotides, the CDR3 is TGTGCCACCAGCAGAGACACACTCGGGGTTGCTAATGAAAAACTGTTTTTT. Translating gives CATSRDTLGVANEKLFF.

The J gene is TRBJ2-7, the V gene TRBV5-1; perhaps D is TRBD1 or TRBD2 (5 bases each). Trimming took 0 bases from V and 4 from J, leaving 8 bases between them. Germline V gene sequence: CDR1 SGHRS, CDR2 YFSETQ. The CDR3 is 13 residues long. This CDR3 reads CASSLDGAYEQYF. CDR3 sequence (DNA): TGCGCCAGCAGCTTGGACGGGGCGTACGAGCAGTACTTC.

The chain employs TRBV19 and TRBJ2-6, with D uncertain. The CDR3 is made up of 17 amino acids. Germline loops: CDR1 LNHDA, CDR2 SQIVND (reference sequence). Trimming cost V 3 bases and J 0 bases, with 12 bases left between them. CDR3 protein: CASSIVTAVSGANVLTF. The DNA for the CDR3 is TGTGCCAGTAGTATTGTCACAGCCGTCTCTGGGGCCAACGTCCTGACTTTC.

In this sample, this clone turned up a few times. The V and J genes are TRBV21-1 and TRBJ1-1. TRBV21-1 is designated a pseudogene. The CDR3 covers 13 residues. CDR3 region: CASPACVNTEAFF. The CDR3 DNA reads as TGTGCCAGTCCCGCCTGTGTGAACACTGAAGCTTTCTTT.

V usage is TRBV28 and J usage is TRBJ2-1, with a tentative D call TRBD2 (6 bases). Trimming cost V 5 bases and J 4 bases, with 15 bases left between them. This CDR3 is 15 amino acids long. CDR1 is MDHEN, CDR2 SYDVKM, per germline. In DNA, the CDR3 is TGTGCCAGCAGTGCCCGGCTAGCGTTTTACAATGAGCAGTTCTTC. Translating it yields CASSARLAFYNEQFF.

This chain joins TRBV7-3 and TRBJ1-1; no definite D call. CDR1 and CDR2 (germline): SGHTA, FQGTGA. Trimming took off 2 bases at V and 6 bases at J, with 10 bases between the two ends. There are 13 residues in the CDR3. CDR3 DNA sequence: TGTGCCAGCAGCTTACAGCGGGAGGCTGAAGCTTTCTTT. It translates to CASSLQREAEAFF. The full variable domain, in which reference TRBV7-3 and TRBJ1-1 provide the parts outside the CDR3, is GAGVSQTPSNKVTEKGKYVELRCDPISGHTALYWYRQSLGQGPEFLIYFQGTGAADDSGLPNDRFFAVRPEGSVSTLKIQRTERGDSAVYLCASSLQREAEAFFGQGTRLTVV.

This clone was recorded at least ten times. V is TRBV28 and J is TRBJ1-1; D call uncertain. Germline CDR1 and CDR2: MDHEN and SYDVKM. The germline V and J ends were trimmed by 3 bases and 3 bases, with 14 bases remaining between them. This CDR3 has 15 residues. The CDR3 DNA is TGTGCCAGCAGTTTGACCCTCGACCAGGACACTGAAGCTTTCTTT. As protein: CASSLTLDQDTEAFF. Full variable domain (remainder filled in from reference TRBV28 and TRBJ1-1): DVKVTQSSRYLVKRTGEKVFLECVQDMDHENMFWYRQDPGLGLRLIYFSYDVKMKEKGDIPEGYSVSREKKERFSLILESASTNQTSMYLCASSLTLDQDTEAFFGQGTRLTVV.

In this sample, this clone turned up once. J is TRBJ2-7 and V is TRBV5-1; D may be TRBD1 (5 bases). The ends were cut back, 0 bases at V and 2 bases at J, with 12 bases in the middle. This CDR3 has 15 residues. Germline V lookup: CDR1 SGHRS, CDR2 YFSETQ. In nucleotides, the CDR3 is TGCGCCAGCAGCTTGGATGGTGGCAGGGCCTACGAGCAGTACTTC. Protein product: CASSLDGGRAYEQYF. The variable domain in full, completed from reference TRBV5-1 and TRBJ2-7, reads KAGVTQTPRYLIKTRGQQVTLSCSPISGHRSVSWYQQTPGQGLQFLFEYFSETQRNKGNFPGRFSGRQFSNSRSEMNVSTLELGDSALYLCASSLDGGRAYEQYFGPGTRLTVT.

In nucleotides, the CDR3 is TGTGCCATCAGCATCTCCTCCGGGACAGGAAGCGGCTACACCTTC. It codes for CAISISSGTGSGYTF. This sequence joins TRBV10-3 and TRBJ1-2; TRBD1 matches 8 bases. V lost 6 bases, J lost 8 bases, and 14 bases stayed unmatched. The germline V gene has CDR1 ENHRY and CDR2 SYGVKD. CDR3 length: 15 amino acids.

Only one count was recorded for this clone. This sequence joins TRBV11-2 and TRBJ1-1; perhaps TRBD1 as D (6 bases). Per germline, CDR1 SGHAT and CDR2 FQNNGV. The V gene lost 0 bases and the J gene lost 2 bases, with 13 bases spanning the gap. This CDR3 spans 16 amino acids. This CDR3 is CASSLDIWTVNTEAFF. The CDR3 region has the DNA TGTGCCAGCAGCTTAGATATTTGGACAGTTAACACTGAAGCTTTCTTT.

The rearrangement joins TRBV30 to TRBJ1-4, with D uncertain. The CDR3 is made up of 15 amino acids. Germline V gene data show CDR1 as GTSNPN and CDR2 as SVGIG (reference sequence). With 2 bases removed from V and 6 bases from J, the gap between germline ends came to 16 bases. The CDR3 DNA is TGTGCCTGGAGTCTAGGCAGAGACGCCTATGAAAAACTGTTTTTT. Translating gives CAWSLGRDAYEKLFF.